The text below deals with one T cell receptor (beta chain). The antigen is unknown. These data belong to a study of T cells in Graves' hyperthyroidism and ophthalmopathy. Study-wide findings and caveats: Blood held most thyroid clonotypes expanded above 0.001 frequency. Stable hyperthyroidism was separated from ophthalmopathy by a model based on 13 V-J features.

RNA transcripts provided the source from which TCR beta CDR3 regions were amplified. Primed by the HTBI set, a first-round RT-PCR was run on the TCR CDR3. TCRdb ran MiXCR on the multiplex PCR reads and lists one entry per CDR3 protein. This sample has 300,000 to 450,000 distinct CDR3 sequences, with about a sixth found just once. The sample, blood from the first hyperthyroidism diagnosis, precedes any ophthalmopathy symptoms. PBMCs came from 9 to 10 ml fresh peripheral blood. The CDR3 has 12 amino acids. CDR1 SGHTS and CDR2 YDEGEE come from the germline V gene. V lost 5 bases and J 9 bases, leaving 11 bases between the germline ends.

Source material: blood. The sequence came from a young woman with Graves' hyperthyroidism that later progressed to Graves' ophthalmopathy. The chain joins TRBV5-8 to TRBJ2-2, with D possibly matching TRBD2 (5 bases). Here the CDR3 reads CASRYLARELFF. The CDR3 bases are TGTGCCAGCAGATACCTAGCTAGGGAGCTGTTTTTT. Supplemented by reference TRBV5-8 and TRBJ2-2, the full variable domain reads EAGVTQSPTHLIKTRGQQATLRCSPISGHTSVYWYQQALGLGLQFLLWYDEGEERNRGNFPPRFSGRQFPNYSSELNVNALELEDSALYLCASRYLARELFFGEGSRLTVL.